Listed here are 9 T cell receptor beta chains from one sample, sequenced in a study of cytomegalovirus exposure and HLA in healthy donors (dated by TCRdb to the late 2010s). Library construction relied on the immunoSEQ multiplex PCR assay. For the multiplex PCR, a mixture combining 60 forward primers for TCR Vbeta segments and 13 reverse primers for TCR Jbeta segments was used. TCRdb retrieved this table from immuneACCESS and kept in-frame rearrangements only. Not all clones are present; in checked studies, unresolved V genes account for under half, and no reason is known for the remainder. The sample profile shows 150,000 to 200,000 clones; over 65% of them were found once. The top ten clones comprise about 2% of the sample. The sequenced sample consisted of PBMCs. These receptor sequences come from a woman in her twenties or thirties in good health and CMV-seronegative.

The chain employs TRBV7-3 and TRBJ1-2; 7 bases agree with TRBD1. The germline CDR1 and CDR2 sequences are SGHTA and FQGTGA. The V segment lost 2 bases and the J segment 4 bases; nucleotides outside the gene matches: 1. The CDR3 consists of 13 residues. CDR3 in amino acids: CASSLEGAYGYTF. The CDR3 DNA reads TGTGCCAGCAGCTTAGAGGGGGCCTATGGCTACACCTTC. Combining the CDR3 with reference TRBV7-3 and TRBJ1-2 gives the whole variable domain GAGVSQTPSNKVTEKGKYVELRCDPISGHTALYWYRQSLGQGPEFLIYFQGTGAADDSGLPNDRFFAVRPEGSVSTLKIQRTERGDSAVYLCASSLEGAYGYTFGSGTRLTVV.

This chain uses TRBV5-5 with TRBJ1-3, with D perhaps matching TRBD1 (6 bases). This CDR3 has 15 residues. Germline V gives CDR1 SGHKS, CDR2 YYEKEE (reference sequence). V lost 0 bases to trimming and J lost 0 bases, with 7 bases between them. Here the CDR3 DNA reads TGTGCCAGCAGCTTGGTGGGGGCCTCTGGAAACACCATATATTTT. Encoded protein: CASSLVGASGNTIYF.

The rearrangement joins TRBV5-1 to TRBJ2-2; 13 bases agree with TRBD2. Germline CDR1 SGHRS, CDR2 YFSETQ. This CDR3 contains 17 residues. V gave up 3 bases and J gave up 0 bases; unmatched junction bases: 2. The CDR3 is CASSWTSGSPNTGELFF. In DNA, the CDR3 is TGCGCCAGCAGCTGGACTAGCGGGAGTCCGAACACCGGGGAGCTGTTTTTT.

The genes are TRBV9 and TRBJ2-5, with 7 positions matching TRBD2. Germline V gene sequence: CDR1 SGDLS, CDR2 YYNGEE. The V and J ends lost 5 bases and 4 bases, in that order; junction bases with no gene match: 2. The CDR3 extends over 12 amino acids. The CDR3 sequence: CASRGEGETQYF. CDR3 sequence (DNA): TGTGCCAGCAGGGGGGAGGGAGAGACCCAGTACTTC.

This clone was observed a few times. This chain uses TRBV9 with TRBJ2-7; TRBD2 matches at 8 bases. The CDR3 runs 16 residues. Unmatched junction bases numbered 11, after V lost 0 bases and J lost 6 bases. CDR1 is SGDLS, CDR2 YYNGEE, per germline. The CDR3 reads CASSVGGDGGACEQYF. The CDR3 region has the DNA TGTGCCAGCAGCGTAGGAGGGGACGGGGGGGCGTGCGAGCAGTACTTC.

The genes are TRBV10-3 and TRBJ1-1; 7 nucleotides match TRBD1. V lost 6 bases to trimming and J lost 7 bases; unmatched junction nucleotides: 8. The CDR3 runs to 13 residues. The germline V gene encodes CDR1 ENHRY and CDR2 SYGVKD. As DNA, the CDR3 is TGTGCCATCAGGAACAGGGGAGCCGGTGAAGCTTTCTTT. It encodes CAIRNRGAGEAFF.

In regard to this clone: One end of the junction does not line up with germline, which may come from a read error. This chain connects TRBV7-9 to TRBJ1-1; 9 bases agree with TRBD1. This CDR3 comprises 16 residues. Germline CDR1 is SEHNR and CDR2 is FQNEAQ (reference sequence). CDR3 coding DNA: TGTTCCAGCAGCGGCCACAGGGGGCGGATTGTGGGTGAAGCTTTCTTT. Protein sequence: CSSSGHRGRIVGEAFF.

About this clone itself: At one of its ends the junction is not consistent with the germline gene, which may arise from a read error. The chain has TRBV30 and TRBJ2-3, with D maybe TRBD1 (5 bases). The germline gives CDR1 GTSNPN, CDR2 SVGIG (reference sequence). There are 15 residues in the CDR3. The CDR3 sequence is CTWSEDNPSTDTQYF. The CDR3 DNA sequence: TGTACCTGGAGCGAGGACAATCCTAGCACAGATACGCAGTATTTT. The complete variable domain, with remaining parts taken from reference TRBV30 and TRBJ2-3, reads SQTIHQWPATLVQPVGSPLSLECTVEGTSNPNLYWYRQAAGRGLQLLFYSVGIGQISSEVPQNLSASRPQDRQFILSSKKLLLSDSGFYLCTWSEDNPSTDTQYFGPGTRLTVL.

This chain joins TRBV30 and TRBJ1-2, with 7 positions matching TRBD1. The germline gives CDR1 GTSNPN, CDR2 SVGIG (reference sequence). The trim removed 5 bases at V and 1 base at J, leaving 13 bases unmatched. The CDR3 extends over 16 amino acids. CDR3 coding DNA: TGTGCCTGGCACTTTTCCGGGACAGACCTTAACTATGGCTACACCTTC. Its translation is CAWHFSGTDLNYGYTF.